The 5 T cell receptor beta chains given below trace back to one sample, sequenced in a study of blood T cells in healthy people across ages. Next came a second PCR, run for roughly 6 to 11 cycles, which used a sample-barcoded 5' primer along with a J-beta primer mix. TCRdb itself ran the 5' RACE reads through MiXCR, one entry per CDR3 protein. Of some 940,000 distinct CDR3 sequences detected, 25% to 35% appear once; the ten largest clones hold roughly a tenth. The same data also went into a second study, on T cells of mothers and their children.

Sequenced material: blood. All receptors come from a middle-aged woman in good health.

The V and J genes are TRBV6-2 or TRBV6-3 and TRBJ1-2; 7 bases agree with TRBD1. After removal of 6 bases from V and 6 bases from J, the junction contained 7 bases not matched to a gene. CDR1 MNHEY and CDR2 SVGEGT come from the germline V gene. The CDR3 consists of 13 residues. This CDR3 is CASRYDTGDGYTF. The CDR3 DNA reads as TGTGCCAGCAGGTATGACACAGGGGATGGCTACACCTTC.

J is TRBJ1-6 and V is TRBV12-3 or TRBV12-4, with 9 positions matching TRBD1. This CDR3 has 15 residues. V lost 4 bases and J lost 9; bases outside the gene matches: 7. CDR3 protein: CASSSSGTGSSPLHF. CDR3 sequence (DNA): TGTGCCAGCAGTTCCTCCGGGACAGGGAGTTCACCCCTCCACTTT.

The chain uses TRBV29-1 and TRBJ2-7; TRBD1 or TRBD2 may be the D gene (5 bases each). The germline V gene encodes CDR1 SQVTM and CDR2 ANQGSEA. The CDR3 spans 15 residues. The CDR3 bases are TGCGGCTATCTCATAGGAGGAAAGGGGAGCGACGAGCAGTACTTC. It yields the protein CGYLIGGKGSDEQYF.

The CDR3 region has the DNA TGTGCCTGGAACCCGGGACCCAACAATGAGCAGTTCTTC. Its protein is CAWNPGPNNEQFF. This rearrangement joins TRBV30 to TRBJ2-1; D possibly matches TRBD1 or TRBD2 (5 bases each). Germline V lookup: CDR1 GTSNPN, CDR2 SVGIG (reference sequence). V was trimmed by 4 bases and J by 5 bases, leaving 12 bases between them. The CDR3 contains 13 residues. The whole variable domain, filled in from reference TRBV30 and TRBJ2-1, reads SQTIHQWPATLVQPVGSPLSLECTVEGTSNPNLYWYRQAAGRGLQLLFYSVGIGQISSEVPQNLSASRPQDRQFILSSKKLLLSDSGFYLCAWNPGPNNEQFFGPGTRLTVL.

The chain couples TRBV7-9 to TRBJ1-1; D might be TRBD1 (5 bases). Germline V lookup: CDR1 SEHNR, CDR2 FQNEAQ (reference sequence). V lost 5 bases and J 4 bases, leaving 11 bases between the germline ends. CDR3 length: 13 residues. In DNA, the CDR3 is TGTGCCAGCAGCGCGACAGAGGGCACTGAAGCTTTCTTT. This translates into CASSATEGTEAFF.